Listed below are T cell receptor beta chains from one sample, sequenced in a study of response to subunit inactivated influenza vaccine. Each CDR3 protein is one row after TCRdb ran MiXCR on the RT-PCR reads. The sample lists about 520,000 distinct CDR3 sequences; roughly 23% were seen once. Sequencing used CD4+ T cells sorted from PBMCs, obtained around 5 days after vaccination. The receptor source for this set is a man aged 50 to 60 who received an inactivated influenza vaccine. CDR3s include the opening cysteine and the closing phenylalanine or tryptophan. Each record gives: V gene, J gene, clone size, D gene, CDR3 DNA, CDR3 protein. D genes are given only for firm matches. A clone size is listed for some rows: how often the clone was seen (once, few, many), or a class if it is expanded.

V gene: TRBV6-1; J gene: TRBJ2-1; clone size: few; D gene: -; CDR3 DNA: TGTGCCAGCAGGAATCCTTACTCCGGGACTGGGGGGATCAATGAGCAGTTCTTC; CDR3 protein: CASRNPYSGTGGINEQFF
V gene: TRBV6-5; J gene: TRBJ2-5; clone size: -; D gene: -; CDR3 DNA: TGTGCCAGCAGTTACACAATGGGGGAAGAGACCCAGTACTTC; CDR3 protein: CASSYTMGEETQYF
V gene: TRBV29-1; J gene: TRBJ2-5; clone size: few; D gene: TRBD2; CDR3 DNA: TGCAGCCACACCCAGAGGGCAGGGACTATTCAAGAGACCCAGTACTTC; CDR3 protein: CSHTQRAGTIQETQYF
V gene: TRBV9; J gene: TRBJ1-4; clone size: -; D gene: -; CDR3 DNA: TGTGCCAGCAATGGGGGGGGACCTAATGAAAAACTGTTTTTT; CDR3 protein: CASNGGGPNEKLFF
V gene: TRBV20-1; J gene: TRBJ2-1; clone size: -; D gene: -; CDR3 DNA: TGCAGTGCTAGTCACAGGTACAATGAGCAGTTCTTC; CDR3 protein: CSASHRYNEQFF
V gene: TRBV11-2; J gene: TRBJ2-5; clone size: -; D gene: TRBD1; CDR3 DNA: TGTGCCAGCAGCTTAAACAGGGGTCCCGAGACCCAGTACTTC; CDR3 protein: CASSLNRGPETQYF
V gene: TRBV12-3/TRBV12-4; J gene: TRBJ1-4; clone size: -; D gene: -; CDR3 DNA: TGTGCCAGCAGAAGGTCTGAAAATGAAAAACTGTTTTTT; CDR3 protein: CASRRSENEKLFF
V gene: TRBV12-3/TRBV12-4; J gene: TRBJ2-7; clone size: -; D gene: -; CDR3 DNA: TGTGCCAGCAGCTCGACCGAAAGTTACGAGCAGTACTTC; CDR3 protein: CASSSTESYEQYF
V gene: TRBV27; J gene: TRBJ2-1; clone size: few; D gene: -; CDR3 DNA: TGTGCCAGCAGTTACGACAGTCCGTCACCTTACAATGAGCAGTTCTTC; CDR3 protein: CASSYDSPSPYNEQFF
V gene: TRBV20-1; J gene: TRBJ2-7; clone size: many; D gene: TRBD1; CDR3 DNA: TGCAGTGCTGGACAGGGGAGGGAGCAGTACTTC; CDR3 protein: CSAGQGREQYF
V gene: TRBV28; J gene: TRBJ2-7; clone size: -; D gene: -; CDR3 DNA: TGTGCCAGCAGTTTAGGGGTGACCTTCTACGAGCAGTACTTC; CDR3 protein: CASSLGVTFYEQYF
V gene: TRBV20-1; J gene: TRBJ1-5; clone size: -; D gene: -; CDR3 DNA: TGCAGTGCTAGAGTCGGGGGCAGTTCCATCAATCAGCCCCAGCATTTT; CDR3 protein: CSARVGGSSINQPQHF
V gene: TRBV12-5; J gene: TRBJ2-1; clone size: few; D gene: TRBD1; CDR3 DNA: TGTGCTAGTGGTCTCGGGACAGGGCTGTTCTTC; CDR3 protein: CASGLGTGLFF
V gene: TRBV12-3/TRBV12-4; J gene: TRBJ2-7; clone size: -; D gene: -; CDR3 DNA: TGTGCCAGCAGTCCCCTGGGGCCACCCTACGAGCAGTACTTC; CDR3 protein: CASSPLGPPYEQYF
V gene: TRBV20-1; J gene: TRBJ2-7; clone size: -; D gene: TRBD1; CDR3 DNA: TGCAGTGCACCGCTAGTGGGACAGGGGGCCTACGAGCAGTACTTC; CDR3 protein: CSAPLVGQGAYEQYF
V gene: TRBV20-1; J gene: TRBJ1-4; clone size: few; D gene: -; CDR3 DNA: TGCAGTGCTAGAGTTCCGGGGGTGAATGAAAAACTGTTTTTT; CDR3 protein: CSARVPGVNEKLFF
V gene: TRBV15; J gene: TRBJ2-5; clone size: few; D gene: -; CDR3 DNA: TGTGCCACCAGCAGAGGGTACCAAGAGACCCAGTACTTC; CDR3 protein: CATSRGYQETQYF